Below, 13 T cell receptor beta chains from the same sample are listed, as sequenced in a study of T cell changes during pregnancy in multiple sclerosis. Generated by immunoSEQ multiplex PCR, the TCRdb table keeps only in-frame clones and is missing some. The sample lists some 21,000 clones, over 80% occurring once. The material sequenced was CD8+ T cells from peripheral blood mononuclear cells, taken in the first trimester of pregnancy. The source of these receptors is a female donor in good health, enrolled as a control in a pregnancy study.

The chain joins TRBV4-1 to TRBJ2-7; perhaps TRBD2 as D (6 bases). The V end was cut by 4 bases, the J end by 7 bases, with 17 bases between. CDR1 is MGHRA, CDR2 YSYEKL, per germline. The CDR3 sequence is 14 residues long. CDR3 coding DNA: TGCGCCAGCAGCCGGAGGGGACTTCCCTTGGAGCAGTACTTC. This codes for CASSRRGLPLEQYF.

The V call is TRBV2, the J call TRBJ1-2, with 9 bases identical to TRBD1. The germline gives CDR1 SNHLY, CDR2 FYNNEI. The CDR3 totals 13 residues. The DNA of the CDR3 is TGTTGCCAGCCTACCGGGACAGGGCTTGGCTACACCTTC. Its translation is CCQPTGTGLGYTF.

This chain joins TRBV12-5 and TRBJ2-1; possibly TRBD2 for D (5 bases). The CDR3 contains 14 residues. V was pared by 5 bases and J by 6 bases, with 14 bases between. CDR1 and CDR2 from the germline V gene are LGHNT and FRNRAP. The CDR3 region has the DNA TGTGCTAGTGGTCTCGCGGGTGGGTTCAATGAGCAGTTCTTC. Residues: CASGLAGGFNEQFF.

In nucleotides, the CDR3 is TGTGCCAGCAGCCTTGTCGCCGGCTCTGGAAACACCATATATTTT. Translation: CASSLVAGSGNTIYF. The rearrangement uses TRBV14 and TRBJ1-3; the D is unclear. V lost 4 bases, J lost 0 bases, and 10 bases lay in between. The CDR3 contains 15 residues. Germline CDR1 reads SGHDN; CDR2 reads FVKESK.

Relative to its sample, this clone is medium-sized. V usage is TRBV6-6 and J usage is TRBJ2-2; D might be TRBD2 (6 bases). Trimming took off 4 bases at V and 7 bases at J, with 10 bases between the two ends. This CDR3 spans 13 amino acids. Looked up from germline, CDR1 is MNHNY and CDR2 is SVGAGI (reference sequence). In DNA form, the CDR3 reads TGTGCCAGCAGTTCTGCGGGGAACGGGGAGCTGTTTTTT. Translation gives CASSSAGNGELFF.

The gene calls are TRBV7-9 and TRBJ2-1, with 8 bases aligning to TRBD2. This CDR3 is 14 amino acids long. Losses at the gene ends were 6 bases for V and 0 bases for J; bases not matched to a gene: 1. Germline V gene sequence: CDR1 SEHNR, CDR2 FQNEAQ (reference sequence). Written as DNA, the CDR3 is TGTGCCAGCAGGAGCGGGGGCTCCTACAATGAGCAGTTCTTC. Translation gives CASRSGGSYNEQFF.

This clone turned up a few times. Here the CDR3 reads CASRADSSNEKLFF. In nucleotides, the CDR3 is TGCGCCAGCAGGGCGGACAGTTCTAATGAAAAACTGTTTTTT. This sequence joins TRBV10-2 and TRBJ1-4; perhaps TRBD1 as D (6 bases). V gave up 6 bases and J gave up 3 bases, with 11 bases separating them. The CDR3 length is 14 residues. The germline V gene encodes CDR1 WSHSY and CDR2 SAAADI.

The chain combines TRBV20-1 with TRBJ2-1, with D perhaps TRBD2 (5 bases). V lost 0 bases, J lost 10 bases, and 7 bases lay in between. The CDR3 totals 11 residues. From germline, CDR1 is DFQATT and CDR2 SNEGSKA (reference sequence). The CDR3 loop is CSARETREQFF. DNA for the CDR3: TGCAGTGCTAGAGAAACTAGGGAGCAGTTCTTC.

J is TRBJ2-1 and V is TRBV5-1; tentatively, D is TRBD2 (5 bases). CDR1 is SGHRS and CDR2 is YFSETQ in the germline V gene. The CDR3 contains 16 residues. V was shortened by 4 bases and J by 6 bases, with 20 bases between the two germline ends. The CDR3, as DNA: TGCGCCAGCAGCCTGGCCTTTCGGGGTGCCTTCAATGAGCAGTTCTTC. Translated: CASSLAFRGAFNEQFF.

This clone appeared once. The CDR3 region has the DNA TGTGCCAGCAGCTTAGCGGGGACAGGGGGCACTGAAGCTTTCTTT. This codes for CASSLAGTGGTEAFF. The chain couples TRBV11-2 to TRBJ1-1; TRBD1 agrees at 11 bases. V dropped 1 base and J dropped 4; count of bases not matched to a gene: 2. CDR1 and CDR2 from the germline V gene are SGHAT and FQNNGV. This CDR3 spans 15 amino acids.

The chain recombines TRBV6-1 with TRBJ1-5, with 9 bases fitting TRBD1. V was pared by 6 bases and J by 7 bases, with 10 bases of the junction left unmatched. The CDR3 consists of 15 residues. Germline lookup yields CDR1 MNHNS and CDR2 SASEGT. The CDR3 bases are TGTGCCAGCAGGGTTCCGGGACAGGGTTGGCAGCCCCAGCATTTT. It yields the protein CASRVPGQGWQPQHF.

In DNA, the CDR3 is TGTGCCAGCAGCTTAGAACTAGCGGGGGGCACAGATACGCAGTATTTT. This translates into CASSLELAGGTDTQYF. The gene calls are TRBV11-2 and TRBJ2-3, with 11 bases lining up with TRBD2. The CDR3 is 16 amino acids. V dropped 0 bases and J dropped 1; count of bases not matched to a gene: 0. CDR1 is SGHAT and CDR2 is FQNNGV in the germline V gene.

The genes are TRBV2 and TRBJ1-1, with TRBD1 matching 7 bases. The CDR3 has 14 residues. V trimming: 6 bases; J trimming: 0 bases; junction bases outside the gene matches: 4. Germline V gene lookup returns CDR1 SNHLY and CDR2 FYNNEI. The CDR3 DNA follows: TGTGCCAGCAGGGACAGGCCCATGAACACTGAAGCTTTCTTT. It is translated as CASRDRPMNTEAFF.